Here is one T cell receptor beta chain with its context. Its cognate antigen is unknown. This record belongs to a study of T cells after yellow fever vaccination. The study's findings and limits: Abundant clonotypes from the bulk population could contaminate FACS-sorted repertoires. Relatively few clonotypes were ones that appeared in both CD4 and CD8 compartments.

The V gene lost 6 bases and the J gene lost 7 bases, with 16 bases spanning the gap. The CDR3 loop spans 13 amino acids. CDR1 is MNHNY and CDR2 is SVGAGI in the germline V gene (reference sequence). 5'RACE template switching produced TCR cDNA carrying a universal primer site and UMIs. TCRdb used MiXCR to reprocess the 5' RACE reads, holding one entry per CDR3 protein. The repertoire consists of about 120,000 distinct CDR3 sequences, with over 8% occurring once and the leading ten covering almost 40%. V usage is TRBV6-6 and J usage is TRBJ2-7, with D possibly matching TRBD2 (6 bases). The receptor's source is a man between 18 and 35 years old who received the YFV17D yellow fever vaccine. Specimen: CD8+ T cells sorted from PBMCs, collected on the day of the yellow fever booster vaccination. The CDR3 sequence is CASSLGGSLEQYV. For the CDR3, the DNA is TGTGCCAGCAGCCTTGGAGGGTCCCTAGAGCAGTACGTC.